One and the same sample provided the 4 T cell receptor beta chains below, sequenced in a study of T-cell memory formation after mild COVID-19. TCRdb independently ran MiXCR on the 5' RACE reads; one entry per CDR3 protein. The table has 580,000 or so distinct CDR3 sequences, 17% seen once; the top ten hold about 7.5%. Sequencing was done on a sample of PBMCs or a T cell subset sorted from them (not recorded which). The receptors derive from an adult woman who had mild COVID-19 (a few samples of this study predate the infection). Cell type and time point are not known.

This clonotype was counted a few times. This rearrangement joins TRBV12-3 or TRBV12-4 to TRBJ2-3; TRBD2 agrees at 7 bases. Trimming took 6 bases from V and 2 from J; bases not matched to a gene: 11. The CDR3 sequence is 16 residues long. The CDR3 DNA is TGTGCCAGCAGAAAGGTGGGCGGGAGAGTCACAGATACGCAGTATTTT. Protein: CASRKVGGRVTDTQYF.

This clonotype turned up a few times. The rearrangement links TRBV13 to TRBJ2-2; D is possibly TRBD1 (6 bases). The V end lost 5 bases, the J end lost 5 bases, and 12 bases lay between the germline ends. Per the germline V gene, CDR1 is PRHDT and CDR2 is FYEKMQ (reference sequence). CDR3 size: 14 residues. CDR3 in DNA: TGTGCCAGCAGCGAGAGGACAGAGACCGGGGAGCTGTTTTTT. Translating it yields CASSERTETGELFF.

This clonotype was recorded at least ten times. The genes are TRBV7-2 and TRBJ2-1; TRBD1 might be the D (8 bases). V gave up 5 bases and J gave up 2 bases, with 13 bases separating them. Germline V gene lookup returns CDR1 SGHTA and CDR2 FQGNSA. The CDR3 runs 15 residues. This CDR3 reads CASSLQGGTYNEQFF. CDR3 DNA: TGTGCCAGCAGCCTACAGGGGGGGACCTACAATGAGCAGTTCTTC.

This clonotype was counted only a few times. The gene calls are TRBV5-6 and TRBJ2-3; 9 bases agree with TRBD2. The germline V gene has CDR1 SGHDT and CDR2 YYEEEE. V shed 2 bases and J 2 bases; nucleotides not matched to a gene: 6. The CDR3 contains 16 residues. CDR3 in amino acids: CASSFGTSYDTDTQYF. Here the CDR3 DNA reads TGTGCCAGCAGCTTTGGGACTAGCTACGACACAGATACGCAGTATTTT.